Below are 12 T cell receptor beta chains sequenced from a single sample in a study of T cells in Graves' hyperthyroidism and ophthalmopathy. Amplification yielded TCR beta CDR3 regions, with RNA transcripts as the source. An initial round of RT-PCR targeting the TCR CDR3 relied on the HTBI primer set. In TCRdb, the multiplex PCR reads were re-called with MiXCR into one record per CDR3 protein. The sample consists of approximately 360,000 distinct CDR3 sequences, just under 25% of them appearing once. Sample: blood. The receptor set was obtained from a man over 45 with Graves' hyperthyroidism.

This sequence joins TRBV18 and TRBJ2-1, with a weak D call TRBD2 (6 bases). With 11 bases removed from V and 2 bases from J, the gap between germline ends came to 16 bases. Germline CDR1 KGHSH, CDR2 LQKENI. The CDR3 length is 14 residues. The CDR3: CAGAAVAAYNEQFF. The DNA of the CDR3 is TGTGCCGGCGCGGCGGTAGCGGCCTACAATGAGCAGTTCTTC.

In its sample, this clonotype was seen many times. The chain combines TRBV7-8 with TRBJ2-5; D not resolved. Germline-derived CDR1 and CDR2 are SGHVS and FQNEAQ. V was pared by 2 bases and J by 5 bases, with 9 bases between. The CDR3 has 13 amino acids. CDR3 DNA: TGTGCCAGCAGCTTAAGGCGGTTGGAGACCCAGTACTTC. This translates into CASSLRRLETQYF.

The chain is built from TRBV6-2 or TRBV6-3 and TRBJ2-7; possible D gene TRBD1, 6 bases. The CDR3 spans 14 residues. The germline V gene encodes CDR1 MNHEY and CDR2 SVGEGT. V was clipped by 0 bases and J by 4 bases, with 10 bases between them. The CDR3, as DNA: TGTGCCAGCAGTTACTCCCAGGGGTCGTACGAGCAGTACTTC. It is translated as CASSYSQGSYEQYF.

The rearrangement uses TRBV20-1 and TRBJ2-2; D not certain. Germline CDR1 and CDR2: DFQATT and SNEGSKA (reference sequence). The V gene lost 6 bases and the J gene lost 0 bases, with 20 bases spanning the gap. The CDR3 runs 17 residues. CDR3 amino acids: CSASPDFSGTNTGELFF. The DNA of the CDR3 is TGCAGTGCAAGCCCAGATTTCAGTGGGACGAACACCGGGGAGCTGTTTTTT.

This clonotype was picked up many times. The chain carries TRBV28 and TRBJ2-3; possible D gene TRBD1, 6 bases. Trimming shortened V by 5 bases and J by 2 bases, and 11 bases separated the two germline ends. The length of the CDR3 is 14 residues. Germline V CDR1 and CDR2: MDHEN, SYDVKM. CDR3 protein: CASSRDTNTDTQYF. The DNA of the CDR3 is TGTGCCAGCAGTAGGGACACAAACACAGATACGCAGTATTTT.

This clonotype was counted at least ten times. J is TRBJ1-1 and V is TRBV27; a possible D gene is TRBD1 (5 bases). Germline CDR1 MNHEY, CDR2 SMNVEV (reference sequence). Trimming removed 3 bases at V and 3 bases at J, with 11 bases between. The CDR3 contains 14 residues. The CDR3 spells CASSLAGPHTEAFF. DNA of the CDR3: TGTGCCAGCAGTTTGGCGGGACCCCACACTGAAGCTTTCTTT.

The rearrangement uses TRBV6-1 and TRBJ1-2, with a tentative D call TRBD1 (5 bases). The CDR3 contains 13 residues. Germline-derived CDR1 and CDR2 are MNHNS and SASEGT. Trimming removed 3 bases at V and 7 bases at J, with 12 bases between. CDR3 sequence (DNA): TGTGCCAGCAGTGAGGCAGGGTACGGTGGCTACACCTTC. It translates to CASSEAGYGGYTF.

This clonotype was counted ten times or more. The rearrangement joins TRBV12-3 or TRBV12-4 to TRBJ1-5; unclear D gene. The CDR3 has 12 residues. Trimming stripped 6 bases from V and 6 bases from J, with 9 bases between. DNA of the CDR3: TGTGCCAGCAGCGACGCGGGTCAGCCCCAGCATTTT. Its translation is CASSDAGQPQHF.

The CDR3, as DNA: TGTGCCAGCAGCTTAGGGGGACAGGGGGCGGGCTATGGCTACACCTTC. It yields the protein CASSLGGQGAGYGYTF. J is TRBJ1-2 and V is TRBV7-2, with TRBD1 matching 12 bases. Trimming at V came to 1 base and at J to 4 bases, leaving 4 bases not matched to a gene. The CDR3 totals 16 residues. The germline V gene has CDR1 SGHTA and CDR2 FQGNSA. The full variable domain, rest sourced from reference TRBV7-2 and TRBJ1-2, is GAGVSQSPSNKVTEKGKDVELRCDPISGHTALYWYRQSLGQGLEFLIYFQGNSAPDKSGLPSDRFSAERTGGSVSTLTIQRTQQEDSAVYLCASSLGGQGAGYGYTFGSGTRLTVV.

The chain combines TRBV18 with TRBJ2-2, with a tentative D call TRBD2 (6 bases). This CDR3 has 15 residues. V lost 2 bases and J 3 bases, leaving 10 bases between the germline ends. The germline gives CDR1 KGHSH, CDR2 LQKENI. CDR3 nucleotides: TGTGCCAGCTCACCATCGGGAGCGCACACCGGGGAGCTGTTTTTT. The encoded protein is CASSPSGAHTGELFF. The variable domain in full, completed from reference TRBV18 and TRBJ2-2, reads NAGVMQNPRHLVRRRGQEARLRCSPMKGHSHVYWYRQLPEEGLKFMVYLQKENIIDESGMPKERFSAEFPKEGPSILRIQQVVRGDSAAYFCASSPSGAHTGELFFGEGSRLTVL.

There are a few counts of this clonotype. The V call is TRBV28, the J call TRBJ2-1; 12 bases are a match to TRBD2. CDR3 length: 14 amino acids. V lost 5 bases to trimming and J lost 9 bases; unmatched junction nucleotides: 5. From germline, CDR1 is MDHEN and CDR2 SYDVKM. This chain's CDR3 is CASSNILAGGEQFF. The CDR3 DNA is TGTGCCAGCAGTAACATACTAGCGGGAGGTGAGCAGTTCTTC. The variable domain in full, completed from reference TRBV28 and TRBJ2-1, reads DVKVTQSSRYLVKRTGEKVFLECVQDMDHENMFWYRQDPGLGLRLIYFSYDVKMKEKGDIPEGYSVSREKKERFSLILESASTNQTSMYLCASSNILAGGEQFFGPGTRLTVL.

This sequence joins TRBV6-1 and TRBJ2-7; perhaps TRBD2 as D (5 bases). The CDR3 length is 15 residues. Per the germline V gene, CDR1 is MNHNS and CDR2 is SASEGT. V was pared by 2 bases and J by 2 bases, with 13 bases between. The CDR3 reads CASSEPPPGAYEQYF. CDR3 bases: TGTGCCAGCAGTGAACCCCCCCCCGGGGCCTACGAGCAGTACTTC.